These 32 T cell receptor beta chains were sequenced from one sample in a study of OX40 agonist ivuxolimab in advanced cancers. Library preparation employed the immunoSEQ multiplex PCR assay. TCRdb limited this immuneACCESS table to in-frame rearrangements with V and J called. A share of clones is missing; checked studies link under half to unresolved V genes, and the rest is unexplained. This sample holds about 95,000 clones; 89% were observed only once. The top ten clones comprise around 0.34% of the sample. The sequencing used CD4+ or CD8+ T cells sorted from blood, collected in a trial of the OX40 agonist ivuxolimab. The receptors come from an adult with an advanced solid tumor such as melanoma, head and neck, liver or kidney cancer.

This clone was counted a single time. The chain is built from TRBV6-5 and TRBJ1-5; no definite D call. Germline CDR1 is MNHEY and CDR2 is SVGAGI. V gave up 4 bases and J gave up 3 bases, with 7 bases separating them. The CDR3 loop spans 13 amino acids. The CDR3 protein is CASSSGFNQPQHF. The CDR3 DNA follows: TGTGCCAGCAGTTCGGGGTTCAATCAGCCCCAGCATTTT.

The genes are TRBV4-2 and TRBJ2-2; 8 nucleotides agree with TRBD2. CDR3 length equals 18 residues. The ends lost 1 base at V and 3 bases at J; junction bases unmatched: 10. Germline V lookup: CDR1 LGHNA, CDR2 YNFKEQ. The CDR3: CASSQVAGGSSDTGELFF. The CDR3 coding sequence is TGTGCCAGCAGCCAAGTGGCGGGGGGCTCGTCTGACACCGGGGAGCTGTTTTTT.

The chain employs TRBV4-2 and TRBJ1-2; weak D call: TRBD1 (6 bases). The germline V and J ends were trimmed by 4 bases and 3 bases, with 18 bases remaining between them. The CDR3 sequence is 16 residues long. Germline CDR1 reads LGHNA; CDR2 reads YNFKEQ. CDR3 sequence: CASSPVTGTFDYGYTF. The CDR3 coding sequence is TGTGCCAGCAGCCCAGTAACCGGGACATTCGACTATGGCTACACCTTC.

The table lists this clone with a count of one. The same CDR3 can be traced to other DNA sequences in this sample. The rearrangement joins TRBV9 to TRBJ1-1; D is undetermined. V dropped 0 bases and J dropped 2 bases, with 5 bases sitting between them. The CDR3 consists of 13 residues. Germline V CDR1 and CDR2: SGDLS, YYNGEE. The chain's CDR3 is CASSVVVNTEAFF. CDR3 in DNA: TGTGCCAGCAGCGTAGTAGTTAACACTGAAGCTTTCTTT.

The chain has TRBV19 and TRBJ2-5; 11 bases align to TRBD2. Trimming at V came to 4 bases and at J to 2 bases, leaving 6 bases not matched to a gene. The CDR3 spans 16 residues. The germline gives CDR1 LNHDA, CDR2 SQIVND (reference sequence). The CDR3 protein is CASSTPGLAVQETQYF. The CDR3 DNA reads TGTGCCAGTAGTACCCCGGGACTAGCGGTACAAGAGACCCAGTACTTC.

This chain links TRBV7-2 with TRBJ2-1, with TRBD2 matching over 7 bases. Germline CDR1 and CDR2: SGHTA and FQGNSA. This CDR3 comprises 15 residues. J was trimmed by 7 bases and V by 1 base; bases with no gene match: 7. CDR3 region: CASSLEAGEENEQFF. Here the CDR3 DNA reads TGTGCCAGCAGCTTAGAGGCGGGAGAAGAGAATGAGCAGTTCTTC.

The rearrangement joins TRBV9 to TRBJ1-4; D remains unclear. Trimming left V 1 base short and J 2 bases short, with 9 bases between. Germline assignment: CDR1 SGDLS and CDR2 YYNGEE. There are 15 residues in the CDR3. The CDR3 here is CASSVQRGTNEKLFF. CDR3 coding DNA: TGTGCCAGCAGCGTACAGAGAGGGACTAATGAAAAACTGTTTTTT.

The chain combines TRBV5-1 with TRBJ2-5; TRBD1 is a possible D gene (6 bases). Germline V gene data show CDR1 as SGHRS and CDR2 as YFSETQ. The length of the CDR3 is 14 residues. Trimming left V 4 bases short and J 5 bases short, with 15 bases between. The CDR3 sequence: CASSPSGVTETQYF. CDR3 bases: TGCGCCAGCAGCCCGTCAGGGGTAACGGAGACCCAGTACTTC.

This chain links TRBV27 with TRBJ2-7, with 9 bases identical to TRBD1. J gave up 5 bases and V 6 bases, and 11 bases lay outside the gene matches. The CDR3 is 15 residues long. Germline CDR1 is MNHEY and CDR2 is SMNVEV (reference sequence). As DNA, the CDR3 is TGTGCCAGCAGCACCACCGGACAGGGGAAAAACGAGCAGTACTTC. The encoded protein is CASSTTGQGKNEQYF.

This clone was recorded a few times. The gene calls are TRBV6-6 and TRBJ1-1; D is undetermined. The CDR3 totals 11 residues. CDR1 MNHNY and CDR2 SVGAGI come from the germline V gene (reference sequence). Trimming took 5 bases from V and 11 from J, leaving 12 bases between them. The CDR3 loop reads CASSDGRGAFF. The CDR3 DNA reads TGTGCCAGCAGTGATGGACGAGGTGCTTTCTTT.

V is TRBV10-3 and J is TRBJ2-7, with 11 bases fitting TRBD1. Looked up from germline, CDR1 is ENHRY and CDR2 is SYGVKD. V trimming: 3 bases; J trimming: 1 base; junction bases outside the gene matches: 2. This CDR3 is 15 amino acids long. CDR3 in DNA: TGTGCCATCAGTGAAGGGACAGGGGGGTCCTACGAGCAGTACTTC. It translates to CAISEGTGGSYEQYF.

The chain links TRBV5-6 to TRBJ2-1, with no clear D. Germline CDR1 reads SGHDT; CDR2 reads YYEEEE. Trimming left V 4 bases short and J 8 bases short, with 16 bases between. The CDR3 has 14 amino acids. CDR3 nucleotide sequence: TGTGCCAGCAGCCAGGCATTAGATAGAGATGAGCAGTTCTTC. It translates to CASSQALDRDEQFF. The whole variable domain, filled in from reference TRBV5-6 and TRBJ2-1, reads DAGVTQSPTHLIKTRGQQVTLRCSPKSGHDTVSWYQQALGQGPQFIFQYYEEEERQRGNFPDRFSGHQFPNYSSELNVNALLLGDSALYLCASSQALDRDEQFFGPGTRLTVL.

The chain is built from TRBV5-1 and TRBJ2-7; TRBD2 is a possible D gene (5 bases). The CDR3 length is 14 residues. Between the trimmed V and J ends, which lost 4 bases and 2 bases, there was a span of 13 bases. Per germline, CDR1 SGHRS and CDR2 YFSETQ. The CDR3 is CASSLGPGTYEQYF. In nucleotides, the CDR3 is TGCGCCAGCAGCCTCGGCCCGGGGACCTACGAGCAGTACTTC.

The chain has TRBV7-2 and TRBJ1-5; TRBD1 aligns across 9 bases. The CDR3 covers 16 residues. Trimming at V came to 5 bases and at J to 0 bases, leaving 5 bases not matched to a gene. The germline V gene has CDR1 SGHTA and CDR2 FQGNSA. This CDR3 is CASSPRDRVSNQPQHF. CDR3 nucleotide sequence: TGTGCCAGCAGCCCCAGGGACAGGGTTAGCAATCAGCCCCAGCATTTT. Together with reference TRBV7-2 and TRBJ1-5, the CDR3 gives the full variable domain: GAGVSQSPSNKVTEKGKDVELRCDPISGHTALYWYRQSLGQGLEFLIYFQGNSAPDKSGLPSDRFSAERTGGSVSTLTIQRTQQEDSAVYLCASSPRDRVSNQPQHFGDGTRLSIL.

The chain couples TRBV4-2 to TRBJ2-1; 12 bases match TRBD2. Per germline, CDR1 LGHNA and CDR2 YNFKEQ. This CDR3 region has 16 residues. J lost 5 bases, V lost 4 bases, and 6 bases had no gene match. In DNA form, the CDR3 reads TGTGCCAGCAGCCCCCGGACTAGCGGGATCGACAATGAGCAGTTCTTC. Residues: CASSPRTSGIDNEQFF.

The chain uses TRBV6-6 and TRBJ2-5; D not certain. V lost 0 bases and J 1 base, leaving 9 bases between the germline ends. The germline CDR1 and CDR2 sequences are MNHNY and SVGAGI (reference sequence). This CDR3 is 15 amino acids long. The chain's CDR3 is CASSYSQSVQETQYF. The CDR3, as DNA: TGTGCCAGCAGTTACTCGCAGAGTGTCCAAGAGACCCAGTACTTC.

This clone turned up a few times. The chain combines TRBV6-5 with TRBJ2-1; TRBD1 or TRBD2 may be the D gene (5 bases each). This CDR3 spans 11 amino acids. V was pared by 7 bases and J by 13 bases, with 14 bases between. CDR1 and CDR2 from the germline V gene are MNHEY and SVGAGI. The CDR3 DNA reads TGTGCCAGCACCTCGGGACGGACACAGTTCTTC. Amino acid sequence: CASTSGRTQFF.

The rearrangement links TRBV7-2 to TRBJ2-5; 9 bases line up with TRBD1. Germline CDR1 and CDR2: SGHTA and FQGNSA. CDR3 length: 16 amino acids. The junction had 12 bases not matched to a gene; V was cut back by 6 bases and J by 4 bases. CDR3 coding DNA: TGTGCCAGCAGTTCTACCTGGGACAGGGTGGGAGAGACCCAGTACTTC. Amino acid sequence: CASSSTWDRVGETQYF.

The chain has TRBV5-1 and TRBJ2-1; 12 bases are shared with TRBD2. V lost 0 bases to trimming and J lost 4 bases; unmatched junction nucleotides: 2. CDR3 length: 16 residues. From germline, CDR1 is SGHRS and CDR2 YFSETQ. DNA for the CDR3: TGCGCCAGCAGCTTGGCCGGGACTAGCGGGTACAATGAGCAGTTCTTC. It codes for CASSLAGTSGYNEQFF.

This clone was detected only once. This chain joins TRBV29-1 and TRBJ2-5; 9 bases align to TRBD2. V lost 6 bases, J lost 0 bases, and 8 bases stayed unmatched. Germline-derived CDR1 and CDR2 are SQVTM and ANQGSEA. This CDR3 is built from 15 residues. The CDR3 sequence: CSVRAGGLYQETQYF. CDR3 sequence (DNA): TGCAGCGTCAGGGCGGGAGGGTTGTACCAAGAGACCCAGTACTTC.

This clone has only one observation. V usage is TRBV7-9 and J usage is TRBJ2-3, with TRBD1 as a possible D gene (5 bases). This CDR3 comprises 12 residues. V lost 5 bases to trimming and J lost 9 bases, with 12 bases between them. CDR1 is SEHNR and CDR2 is FQNEAQ in the germline V gene (reference sequence). CDR3 loop: CASSDQGGTQYF. CDR3 nucleotide sequence: TGTGCCAGCAGCGACCAGGGTGGGACGCAGTATTTT.

This chain connects TRBV5-4 to TRBJ2-5; TRBD2 matches 8 bases. Trimming took 3 bases from V and 2 from J; bases not matched to a gene: 6. The germline CDR1 and CDR2 sequences are SGHNT and YYREEE (reference sequence). CDR3 length: 15 amino acids. The CDR3 DNA follows: TGTGCCAGCAGCTCCACCGGGACTAGTCAAGAGACCCAGTACTTC. This sequence encodes CASSSTGTSQETQYF.

The rearrangement links TRBV5-4 to TRBJ1-5; D not resolved. V was cut by 0 bases and J by 2 bases, with 9 bases left in between. Per germline, CDR1 SGHNT and CDR2 YYREEE (reference sequence). The CDR3 runs to 15 residues. CDR3 region: CASSLGAEGNQPQHF. DNA for the CDR3: TGTGCCAGCAGCTTGGGGGCTGAAGGCAATCAGCCCCAGCATTTT.

The chain has TRBV7-2 and TRBJ1-1; 7 bases agree with TRBD1. The CDR3 is made up of 14 amino acids. J was trimmed by 1 base and V by 6 bases; bases with no gene match: 5. CDR1 and CDR2 (germline): SGHTA, FQGNSA. The CDR3 spells CASRPGQTNTEAFF. The CDR3 DNA is TGTGCCAGCAGACCGGGACAGACGAACACTGAAGCTTTCTTT.

J is TRBJ1-5 and V is TRBV27; a weak D match, TRBD1 (5 bases). V was pared by 2 bases and J by 9 bases, with 14 bases between. In germline, CDR1 is MNHEY, CDR2 SMNVEV (reference sequence). CDR3 length equals 14 residues. CDR3 amino acids: CASSLVGGGMPQHF. The CDR3 coding sequence is TGTGCCAGCAGTTTAGTCGGGGGAGGGATGCCCCAGCATTTT.

The chain uses TRBV19 and TRBJ2-4; D remains unclear. The V and J ends lost 5 bases and 3 bases respectively, with 5 bases between them. The CDR3 loop spans 12 amino acids. Germline V gene lookup returns CDR1 LNHDA and CDR2 SQIVND (reference sequence). The CDR3 DNA reads as TGTGCCAGTAGTCAGAACAAAAACATTCAGTACTTC. This translates into CASSQNKNIQYF.

J is TRBJ2-3 and V is TRBV4-3, with D uncertain. Germline CDR1 and CDR2: LGHNA and YSLEER. V lost 2 bases and J lost 0, with 6 bases in between. The CDR3 runs 14 residues. CDR3 nucleotides: TGCGCCAGCAGCCAACGACCAAGCACAGATACGCAGTATTTT. Translation: CASSQRPSTDTQYF.

The V call is TRBV4-1, the J call TRBJ2-5; D gene ambiguous. The CDR3 contains 15 residues. Germline V CDR1 and CDR2: MGHRA, YSYEKL. V lost 0 bases and J 1 base, leaving 9 bases between the germline ends. The CDR3 sequence: CASSQDPQPQETQYF. DNA of the CDR3: TGCGCCAGCAGCCAAGATCCCCAGCCCCAAGAGACCCAGTACTTC.

This chain joins TRBV28 and TRBJ2-1; D perhaps matches TRBD1 (6 bases). Germline V CDR1 and CDR2: MDHEN, SYDVKM. Trimming left V 6 bases short and J 0 bases short, with 9 bases between. The CDR3 is 14 residues long. The CDR3 loop is CASRQGASYNEQFF. The CDR3 bases are TGTGCCAGCAGACAGGGCGCCTCCTACAATGAGCAGTTCTTC.

The gene calls are TRBV29-1 and TRBJ2-1; perhaps TRBD1 as D (5 bases). Germline-derived CDR1 and CDR2 are SQVTM and ANQGSEA. The V and J ends lost 7 bases and 0 bases respectively, with 13 bases between them. CDR3 size: 14 residues. CDR3 residues: CSDSDKSSYNEQFF. In nucleotides, the CDR3 is TGCAGCGACTCGGACAAGAGCTCCTACAATGAGCAGTTCTTC.

The chain uses TRBV19 and TRBJ1-3, with 9 bases lining up with TRBD1. The germline V gene encodes CDR1 LNHDA and CDR2 SQIVND (reference sequence). The CDR3 is 14 amino acids. V shed 7 bases, J shed 4 bases, and the junction held 5 bases outside the gene matches. CDR3 amino acids: CASKQGAAGNTIYF. CDR3 bases: TGTGCCAGTAAACAGGGGGCAGCGGGAAACACCATATATTTT.

The chain is built from TRBV19 and TRBJ2-5, with D perhaps matching TRBD2 (5 bases). The ends were cut back, 5 bases at V and 4 bases at J, with 11 bases in the middle. CDR3 length equals 13 residues. Per germline, CDR1 LNHDA and CDR2 SQIVND (reference sequence). The CDR3 coding sequence is TGTGCCAGTAGTTTGTACGGAGGAGAGACCCAGTACTTC. Its protein is CASSLYGGETQYF. The whole variable domain, filled in from reference TRBV19 and TRBJ2-5, reads DGGITQSPKYLFRKEGQNVTLSCEQNLNHDAMYWYRQDPGQGLRLIYYSQIVNDFQKGDIAEGYSVSREKKESFPLTVTSAQKNPTAFYLCASSLYGGETQYFGPGTRLLVL.